This record covers a single TCR beta chain. This sample was taken from a study of OX40 agonist ivuxolimab in advanced cancers. Germline CDR1 SSHAT, CDR2 FNYEAQ (reference sequence). CDR3 size: 13 residues. V lost 2 bases to trimming and J lost 5 bases; unmatched junction nucleotides: 3. Sequenced by immunoSEQ multiplex PCR; TCRdb stores in-frame clones only, minus some. The table has about 25,000 clones, around 86% seen once. Samples of blood were obtained at baseline, on cycle 4 day 1, and on cycle 7 day 1. Sequenced material: CD4+ or CD8+ T cells sorted from blood, taken in a trial of the OX40 agonist ivuxolimab. The sequence was obtained from an adult with an advanced solid tumor such as melanoma, head and neck, liver or kidney cancer. V usage is TRBV7-7 and J usage is TRBJ2-7; TRBD1 matches at 7 bases. CDR3 coding DNA: TGTGCCAGCAGCTTACGACAGGGTAACGAGCAGTACTTC. Residues: CASSLRQGNEQYF.